This T cell receptor (beta chain) was identified in a study of cytomegalovirus exposure and HLA in healthy donors. Study findings and constraints: From TCR beta sequences, most subjects' HLA-A and HLA-B alleles were reportedly predicted accurately. In an earlier analysis, in roughly 600 donors, most V segments appeared productive either ~87% or ~30% of the time. DRB1 showed the most TCR associations and HLA-C the fewest in a later analysis, as rates varied by HLA locus.

Notes on this clone: Its antigen is not identified.

Germline V gene data show CDR1 as SGDLS and CDR2 as YYNGEE. The CDR3 spans 15 residues. The V and J ends lost 3 bases and 2 bases, in that order; junction bases with no gene match: 4. In the PCR, 60 Vbeta and 13 Jbeta primers were used. Some clones are missing from TCRdb's copy, which holds only in-frame ones; the method was immunoSEQ multiplex PCR. This table holds 180,000 or so clones, 60% to 80% found once. The sequenced sample was PBMCs. The clonotype comes from a man aged 35-49 years in good health and CMV-seropositive. The chain has TRBV9 and TRBJ2-7; the match to TRBD2 covers 11 bases. The CDR3 region is CASSAGTSGPYEQYF. DNA for the CDR3: TGTGCCAGCAGCGCCGGGACTAGCGGACCCTACGAGCAGTACTTC.